Below, 2 T cell receptor beta chains from the same sample are listed, as sequenced in a study of vaccination and CD4 T cells after COVID-19. Treatment reported: approximately 11-day PBMC culture with coronavirus spike peptide pools or control peptides (ViraFEST assay). For these receptors, no antigen is known. An Oncomine TCR Beta short-read assay was used to sequence the DNA from cultured CD4+ T cells. One entry per CDR3 protein results from TCRdb running MiXCR on the PCR reads. This table holds some 13,000 distinct CDR3 sequences, roughly 56% found once. Sequenced material: CD4+ T cells from blood, cultured in vitro. The receptors shown here come from a human donor who had recovered from COVID-19.

The rearrangement links TRBV29-1 to TRBJ2-2; D is perhaps TRBD2 (5 bases). CDR1 and CDR2 (germline): SQVTM, ANQGSEA. CDR3 size: 14 residues. Trimming stripped 1 base from V and 2 bases from J, with 8 bases between. The CDR3 here is CSVEGTLNTGELFF. The CDR3 nucleotides are TGCAGCGTTGAAGGGACTCTAAACACCGGGGAGCTGTTTTTT.

The CDR3 loop reads CASSVGLAGADTQYF. DNA for the CDR3: TGTGCCAGCAGCGTGGGACTAGCGGGAGCAGATACGCAGTATTTT. The V call is TRBV7-6, the J call TRBJ2-3; TRBD2 matches 14 bases. This CDR3 comprises 15 residues. V trimming: 5 bases; J trimming: 4 bases; junction bases outside the gene matches: 2. Germline CDR1 SGHVS, CDR2 FNYEAQ.